This passage covers 5 T cell receptor beta chains from one sample sequenced in a study of beta chain features in type 1 diabetes. The authors reverse transcribed all of the isolated RNA, so sequencing captured expressed TCRB transcripts. The assay was immunoSEQ multiplex PCR, and TCRdb's table has in-frame clones only and misses some. The sample lists 850,000 to 900,000 clones; under 20% were seen once. The sequenced sample consisted of naive CD4+ T cells from blood. Every receptor here comes from a woman between 18 and 29 years old in good health.

The chain links TRBV5-1 to TRBJ2-5, with 8 bases aligning to TRBD1. CDR1 is SGHRS and CDR2 is YFSETQ in the germline V gene. The CDR3 has 15 amino acids. The V and J ends lost 1 base and 5 bases, in that order; junction bases with no gene match: 7. The CDR3 DNA sequence: TGCGCCAGCAGCTTGTTTGGGACAGGCGATGAGACCCAGTACTTC. As protein: CASSLFGTGDETQYF.

This sequence joins TRBV9 and TRBJ2-1, with a tentative D call TRBD2 (5 bases). Per germline, CDR1 SGDLS and CDR2 YYNGEE. Trimming shortened V by 4 bases and J by 7 bases, and 12 bases separated the two germline ends. The length of the CDR3 is 13 residues. The CDR3 nucleotides are TGTGCCAGCAGCTATGCTAGCCAGAATGAGCAGTTCTTC. It specifies CASSYASQNEQFF.

The chain combines TRBV7-9 with TRBJ1-4; 8 nucleotides match TRBD1. The CDR3 sequence is 16 residues long. Germline CDR1 reads SEHNR; CDR2 reads FQNEAQ (reference sequence). V lost 1 base and J lost 0; bases outside the gene matches: 1. CDR3 amino acids: CASSLGTGTTNEKLFF. Here the CDR3 DNA reads TGTGCCAGCAGCTTAGGGACAGGGACAACTAATGAAAAACTGTTTTTT. The full variable domain, its missing parts supplied by reference TRBV7-9 and TRBJ1-4, is DTGVSQNPRHKITKRGQNVTFRCDPISEHNRLYWYRQTLGQGPEFLTYFQNEAQLEKSRLLSDRFSAERPKGSFSTLEIQRTEQGDSAMYLCASSLGTGTTNEKLFFGSGTQLSVL.

This chain links TRBV28 with TRBJ2-2; TRBD1 or TRBD2 may be the D gene (6 bases each). V was clipped by 7 bases and J by 0 bases, with 12 bases between them. The CDR3 is made up of 15 amino acids. In germline, CDR1 is MDHEN, CDR2 SYDVKM. The CDR3: CASTPGEANTGELFF. In DNA, the CDR3 is TGTGCCAGCACCCCAGGGGAGGCGAACACCGGGGAGCTGTTTTTT.

The genes are TRBV6-5 and TRBJ1-6; perhaps TRBD1 as D (5 bases). CDR1 and CDR2 (germline): MNHEY, SVGAGI. V shed 0 bases and J shed 7 bases, with 10 bases lying between them. The CDR3 consists of 15 residues. The CDR3 is CASSYSGARNSPLHF. In DNA, the CDR3 is TGTGCCAGCAGTTACTCCGGGGCAAGAAATTCACCCCTCCACTTT.